A single sample is the source of the 22 T cell receptor beta chains below, sequenced in a study of shared clonotypes between healthy human individuals. Profiling relied on immunoSEQ multiplex PCR, and the TCRdb table lists in-frame clones only, not all of them. The data show 2 million to 2.5 million clones, with around 95% seen just once and roughly 0.13% held by the top ten. The sequencing sample was made of naive CD4+ T cells sorted from blood. The sample's subset: CD45RA+ positively selected. The receptors derive from a man in his late teens or twenties in good health.

CDR3 nucleotide sequence: TGTGCCATCAGTGTTGGGGCCCAAAACTCCTACGAGCAGTACTTC. Amino acids: CAISVGAQNSYEQYF. The chain joins TRBV10-3 to TRBJ2-5, with D possibly TRBD1 on 5 matching bases. The end of the DNA aligns better with TRBJ2-7, so the J call may be wrong. Germline V lookup: CDR1 ENHRY, CDR2 SYGVKD. This CDR3 is 15 amino acids long.

The CDR3 is CASSLFEKAKGDIQYF. DNA of the CDR3: TGTGCCAGCAGCTTGTTTGAGAAAGCCAAAGGGGACATTCAGTACTTC. The rearrangement links TRBV5-5 to TRBJ2-4, with D perhaps matching TRBD1 (5 bases). This CDR3 has 16 amino acids. The V gene lost 1 base and the J gene lost 8 bases, with 19 bases spanning the gap. Germline V gives CDR1 SGHKS, CDR2 YYEKEE (reference sequence).

This clone has a single count. The CDR3 DNA reads as TGTGCCTGGAGGCCAGGGCCTAATGAAAAACTGTTTTTT. Protein: CAWRPGPNEKLFF. The chain couples TRBV30 to TRBJ1-4, with D perhaps matching TRBD1 (5 bases). The germline CDR1 and CDR2 sequences are GTSNPN and SVGIG (reference sequence). Trimming left V 3 bases short and J 3 bases short, with 8 bases between. The length of the CDR3 is 13 residues.

The chain links TRBV4-1 to TRBJ1-6, with a weak D call TRBD1 (5 bases). This CDR3 contains 16 residues. Germline values: CDR1 MGHRA, CDR2 YSYEKL. Trimming took off 0 bases at V and 4 bases at J, with 10 bases between the two ends. CDR3 loop: CASSQDREFYNSPLHF. The CDR3 nucleotides are TGCGCCAGCAGCCAAGACAGGGAATTTTATAATTCACCCCTCCACTTT.

The chain couples TRBV19 to TRBJ2-7; D not resolved. CDR1 is LNHDA and CDR2 is SQIVND in the germline V gene (reference sequence). Trimming removed 1 base at V and 3 bases at J, with 7 bases between. The CDR3 extends over 13 amino acids. DNA for the CDR3: TGTGCCAGTAGTATAGTGAGAGACTACGAGCAGTACTTC. It yields the protein CASSIVRDYEQYF.

V and J are TRBV4-2 and TRBJ2-3; D is possibly TRBD2 (5 bases). Per the germline V gene, CDR1 is LGHNA and CDR2 is YNFKEQ. The length of the CDR3 is 14 residues. Trimming stripped 3 bases from V and 4 bases from J, with 11 bases between. CDR3 nucleotide sequence: TGTGCCAGCAGCCAGTCTAGCAGACCAGATACGCAGTATTTT. Translating it yields CASSQSSRPDTQYF.

J is TRBJ2-5 and V is TRBV11-2, with TRBD2 identical over 8 bases. CDR3 length: 14 residues. Germline CDR1 is SGHAT and CDR2 is FQNNGV. V shed 2 bases and J 4 bases; nucleotides not matched to a gene: 3. CDR3 amino acids: CASSLRGGRETQYF. CDR3 DNA: TGTGCCAGCAGCTTACGGGGGGGCCGAGAGACCCAGTACTTC.

This chain uses TRBV7-2 with TRBJ1-6, with 9 bases that match TRBD1. This CDR3 region has 18 residues. V was pared by 6 bases and J by 0 bases, with 9 bases of the junction left unmatched. CDR1 SGHTA and CDR2 FQGNSA come from the germline V gene. The CDR3 spells CASSPDRGFFSYNSPLHF. CDR3 bases: TGTGCCAGCAGTCCGGACAGGGGATTCTTCTCCTATAATTCACCCCTCCACTTT. Looking up the rest from reference TRBV7-2 and TRBJ1-6 gives the full variable domain: GAGVSQSPSNKVTEKGKDVELRCDPISGHTALYWYRQSLGQGLEFLIYFQGNSAPDKSGLPSDRFSAERTGGSVSTLTIQRTQQEDSAVYLCASSPDRGFFSYNSPLHFGNGTRLTVT.

The chain employs TRBV6-1 and TRBJ1-6; D is ambiguous. Germline V gene data show CDR1 as MNHNS and CDR2 as SASEGT. The germline V and J ends were trimmed by 11 bases and 13 bases, with 21 bases remaining between them. CDR3 length: 13 residues. The CDR3 sequence is CAGAAEFADPLHF. In DNA form, the CDR3 reads TGTGCCGGAGCAGCCGAGTTCGCGGATCCCCTCCACTTT.

The chain recombines TRBV15 with TRBJ2-2; 8 bases agree with TRBD2. CDR3 length: 15 amino acids. Looked up from germline, CDR1 is LNHNV and CDR2 is YYDKDF (reference sequence). V shed 0 bases and J 5 bases; nucleotides not matched to a gene: 2. As DNA, the CDR3 is TGTGCCACCAGCAGAGATGGACTAGCTACCGGGGAGCTGTTTTTT. Protein product: CATSRDGLATGELFF.

This clone was detected once. This chain links TRBV19 with TRBJ1-2; 9 bases match TRBD1. Per the germline V gene, CDR1 is LNHDA and CDR2 is SQIVND (reference sequence). CDR3 length: 17 amino acids. With V trimmed by 5 bases and J by 3 bases, 13 bases remained unmatched. In DNA form, the CDR3 reads TGTGCCAGTAGTCGCGGACAGGGGCCGCTCCCCCACTATGGCTACACCTTC. This gives the protein CASSRGQGPLPHYGYTF.

The chain carries TRBV5-1 and TRBJ2-1; 12 bases are shared with TRBD2. Germline trimming cut 4 bases from V and 2 bases from J; bases unmatched to any gene: 7. This CDR3 comprises 17 residues. Germline V lookup: CDR1 SGHRS, CDR2 YFSETQ. Here the CDR3 DNA reads TGCGCCAGCAGCCCATATCTAGCGGGGGGGCCCTACAATGAGCAGTTCTTC. Amino acid sequence: CASSPYLAGGPYNEQFF.

As to this clone: A junction boundary mismatches the germline segment, possibly from a read error. This chain links TRBV7-9 with TRBJ2-1; TRBD2 is a possible D gene (6 bases). CDR1 is SEHNR and CDR2 is FQNEAQ in the germline V gene (reference sequence). CDR3 size: 15 residues. CDR3 nucleotide sequence: TGTGCCAGTAGCTTAGTTGGGGACTTAAGGGATGAGCAGTTCTTC. The encoded protein is CASSLVGDLRDEQFF. Looking up the rest from reference TRBV7-9 and TRBJ2-1 gives the full variable domain: DTGVSQNPRHKITKRGQNVTFRCDPISEHNRLYWYRQTLGQGPEFLTYFQNEAQLEKSRLLSDRFSAERPKGSFSTLEIQRTEQGDSAMYLCASSLVGDLRDEQFFGPGTRLTVL.

This rearrangement joins TRBV4-1 to TRBJ2-1; 8 bases agree with TRBD2. Trimming removed 3 bases from V and 8 bases from J; junction bases left unmatched: 6. This CDR3 contains 14 residues. Germline V lookup: CDR1 MGHRA, CDR2 YSYEKL. CDR3: CASSHPGLDDEQFF. The CDR3 DNA reads as TGCGCCAGCAGCCACCCGGGACTAGATGATGAGCAGTTCTTC.

The genes are TRBV6-1 and TRBJ1-1; D unresolved. Trimming shortened V by 7 bases and J by 0 bases, and 15 bases separated the two germline ends. Germline CDR1 reads MNHNS; CDR2 reads SASEGT. The CDR3 loop spans 15 amino acids. The chain's CDR3 is CASTGPLPVNTEAFF. CDR3 sequence (DNA): TGTGCCAGCACCGGACCTCTTCCGGTGAACACTGAAGCTTTCTTT.

Remarks on this clone: Other DNA sequences within the sample encode an identical CDR3. The chain uses TRBV10-3 and TRBJ1-6; no reliable D call. Per germline, CDR1 ENHRY and CDR2 SYGVKD. Trimming took 2 bases from V and 7 from J, leaving 3 bases between them. This CDR3 spans 12 amino acids. Written as DNA, the CDR3 is TGTGCCATCAGTGAGGGGAATTCACCCCTCCACTTT. Translated: CAISEGNSPLHF.

The chain links TRBV28 to TRBJ2-1; no clear D. CDR1 MDHEN and CDR2 SYDVKM come from the germline V gene. V was shortened by 5 bases and J by 6 bases, with 14 bases between the two germline ends. The CDR3 is 14 amino acids. CDR3 coding DNA: TGTGCCAGCAGTCTGCTTAGGGTTTCCAATGAGCAGTTCTTC. Translating it yields CASSLLRVSNEQFF. Filled out from reference TRBV28 and TRBJ2-1, the complete variable domain reads DVKVTQSSRYLVKRTGEKVFLECVQDMDHENMFWYRQDPGLGLRLIYFSYDVKMKEKGDIPEGYSVSREKKERFSLILESASTNQTSMYLCASSLLRVSNEQFFGPGTRLTVL.

This chain uses TRBV30 with TRBJ1-6, with TRBD1 identical over 9 bases. In germline, CDR1 is GTSNPN, CDR2 SVGIG (reference sequence). There are 16 residues in the CDR3. After removal of 2 bases from V and 8 bases from J, the junction contained 10 bases not matched to a gene. The CDR3 here is CAWSPTGQGTHSPLHF. In DNA, the CDR3 is TGTGCCTGGAGTCCAACGGGACAGGGCACCCATTCACCCCTCCACTTT.

The genes are TRBV6-5 and TRBJ1-2; no clear D gene. Germline assignment: CDR1 MNHEY and CDR2 SVGAGI. V was shortened by 6 bases and J by 0 bases, with 11 bases between the two germline ends. The CDR3 sequence is 14 residues long. The CDR3 region has the DNA TGTGCCAGCAGAGGCCCCCGTACTAACTATGGCTACACCTTC. Its translation: CASRGPRTNYGYTF.

With respect to this clone: The identical CDR3 is also encoded by other nucleotide sequences in the sample. The chain joins TRBV5-1 to TRBJ1-1; D gene uncertain. Trimming pared 5 bases from V and 1 base from J, leaving 9 bases between. The CDR3 loop spans 13 amino acids. The V gene's germline CDR1 is SGHRS and CDR2 YFSETQ. The CDR3, as DNA: TGCGCCAGCAGTTGGACTGAGAACACTGAAGCTTTCTTT. As protein: CASSWTENTEAFF.

The chain uses TRBV5-1 and TRBJ2-5; 10 nucleotides agree with TRBD2. This CDR3 is built from 14 residues. V trimming: 9 bases; J trimming: 5 bases; junction bases outside the gene matches: 10. CDR1 SGHRS and CDR2 YFSETQ come from the germline V gene. The chain's CDR3 is CATRAGGPGETQYF. As DNA, the CDR3 is TGCGCCACCCGAGCGGGAGGGCCAGGGGAGACCCAGTACTTC.

This clone appeared a single time. V usage is TRBV28 and J usage is TRBJ2-5, with 11 bases lining up with TRBD1. The CDR3 consists of 18 residues. The junction had 12 bases not matched to a gene; V was cut back by 4 bases and J by 2 bases. Germline CDR1 and CDR2: MDHEN and SYDVKM. Here the CDR3 DNA reads TGTGCCAGCAGTTACCGGGACAGGGGGTTTGTAGGGCAAGAGACCCAGTACTTC. Encoded protein: CASSYRDRGFVGQETQYF.